Here is one T cell receptor (beta chain) with its context. Germline V gene data show CDR1 as MNHEY and CDR2 as SMNVEV (reference sequence). The CDR3 length is 15 residues. V gave up 0 bases and J gave up 6 bases, with 13 bases separating them. The data derive from a study of graft-versus-host responses after intestinal transplantation. Study as a whole: As for transplant type, recipients had multivisceral, liver-intestinal, or isolated intestinal grafts.

Intraepithelial plus lamina propria lymphocytes were released by processing graft tissue. The table came from immunoSEQ multiplex PCR; TCRdb's copy has only in-frame clones and leaves some out. The table has 9,000 to 10,000 clones, 86% seen once; the top ten hold around 5%. The sample consisted of ileum tissue, taken just over 700 days after intestinal transplantation. The gene calls are TRBV27 and TRBJ2-3, with D perhaps assigned TRBD1 or TRBD2 (7 bases each). The TCR was taken from a human patient who received an intestinal transplant, so some T cells may come from the graft donor. The CDR3 loop is CASSLSIQGGDTQYF. In DNA form, the CDR3 reads TGTGCCAGCAGTTTATCGATCCAGGGGGGGGATACGCAGTATTTT.